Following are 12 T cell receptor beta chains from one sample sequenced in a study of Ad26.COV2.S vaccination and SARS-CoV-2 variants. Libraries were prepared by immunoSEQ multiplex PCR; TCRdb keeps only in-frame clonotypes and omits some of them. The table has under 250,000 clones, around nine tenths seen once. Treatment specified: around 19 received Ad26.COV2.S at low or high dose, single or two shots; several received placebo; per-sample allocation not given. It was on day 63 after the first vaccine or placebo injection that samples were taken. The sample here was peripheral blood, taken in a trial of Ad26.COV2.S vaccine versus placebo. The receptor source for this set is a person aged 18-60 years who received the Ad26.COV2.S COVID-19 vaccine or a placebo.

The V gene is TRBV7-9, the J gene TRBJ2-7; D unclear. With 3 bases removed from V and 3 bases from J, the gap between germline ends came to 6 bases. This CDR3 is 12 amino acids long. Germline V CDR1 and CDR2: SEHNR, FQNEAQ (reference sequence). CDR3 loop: CASSFQDYEQYF. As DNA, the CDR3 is TGTGCCAGCAGCTTCCAGGACTACGAGCAGTACTTC.

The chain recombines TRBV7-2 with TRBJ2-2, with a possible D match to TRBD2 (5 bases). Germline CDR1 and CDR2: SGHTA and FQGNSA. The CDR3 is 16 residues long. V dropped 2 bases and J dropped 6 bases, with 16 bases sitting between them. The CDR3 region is CASSLMAGRVAGELFF. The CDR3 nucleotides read TGTGCCAGCAGCTTAATGGCGGGCCGGGTCGCCGGGGAGCTGTTTTTT.

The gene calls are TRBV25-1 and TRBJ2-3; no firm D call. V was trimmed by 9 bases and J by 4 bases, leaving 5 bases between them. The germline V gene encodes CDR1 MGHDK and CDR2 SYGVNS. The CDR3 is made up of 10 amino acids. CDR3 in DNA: TGTGCCAGTCTGGCAGATACGCAGTATTTT. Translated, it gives CASLADTQYF.

The CDR3 loop is CASSPRTGGDEQFF. The CDR3 DNA follows: TGTGCCAGCAGCCCGCGGACAGGGGGGGATGAGCAGTTCTTC. The chain combines TRBV3-1 (or the pseudogene TRBV3-2) with TRBJ2-1, with 10 bases aligning to TRBD1. The germline V gene has CDR1 LGHDT and CDR2 YNNKEL (reference sequence). With V trimmed by 4 bases and J by 8 bases, 5 bases remained unmatched. The CDR3 consists of 14 residues.

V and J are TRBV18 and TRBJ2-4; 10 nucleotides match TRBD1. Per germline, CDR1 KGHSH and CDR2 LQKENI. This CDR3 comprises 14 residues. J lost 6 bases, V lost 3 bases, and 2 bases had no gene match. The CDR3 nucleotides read TGTGCCAGCTCACCTGGGACAGGGGTAAACATTCAGTACTTC. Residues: CASSPGTGVNIQYF.

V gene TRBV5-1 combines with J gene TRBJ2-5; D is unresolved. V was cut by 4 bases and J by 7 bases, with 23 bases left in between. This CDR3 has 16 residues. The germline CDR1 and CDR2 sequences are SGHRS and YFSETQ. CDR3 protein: CASSPLSNQERRTQYF. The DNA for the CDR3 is TGCGCCAGCAGCCCACTCAGCAACCAAGAGCGACGGACCCAGTACTTC.

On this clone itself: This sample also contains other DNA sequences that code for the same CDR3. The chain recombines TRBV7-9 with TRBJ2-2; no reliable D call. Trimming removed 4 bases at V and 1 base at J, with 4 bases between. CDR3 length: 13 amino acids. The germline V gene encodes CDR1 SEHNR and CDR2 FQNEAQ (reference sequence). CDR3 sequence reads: CASSSRNTGELFF. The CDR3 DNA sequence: TGTGCCAGCAGCTCCAGGAACACCGGGGAGCTGTTTTTT.

CDR3 bases: TGCGCCAGCAGCCAAGAACGCGCCGGGGTCGGTGGGGGGACCCAGTACTTC. Protein: CASSQERAGVGGGTQYF. The rearrangement joins TRBV4-1 to TRBJ2-5; either TRBD1 or TRBD2 may supply D (5 bases each). This CDR3 region has 17 residues. From germline, CDR1 is MGHRA and CDR2 YSYEKL. V was shortened by 0 bases and J by 7 bases, with 21 bases between the two germline ends.

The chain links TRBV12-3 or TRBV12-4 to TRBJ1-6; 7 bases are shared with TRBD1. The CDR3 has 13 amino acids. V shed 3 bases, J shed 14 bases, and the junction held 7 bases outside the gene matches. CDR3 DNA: TGTGCCAGCAGTTTCCCAGGGGGAGTCTCCCTCCACTTT. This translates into CASSFPGGVSLHF.

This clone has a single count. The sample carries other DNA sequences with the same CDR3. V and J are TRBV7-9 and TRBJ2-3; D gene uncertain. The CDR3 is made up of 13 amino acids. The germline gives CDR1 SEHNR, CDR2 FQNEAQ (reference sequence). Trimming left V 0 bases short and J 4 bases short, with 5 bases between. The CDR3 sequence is CASSLAGSDTQYF. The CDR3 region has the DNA TGTGCCAGCAGCTTAGCGGGGTCAGATACGCAGTATTTT.

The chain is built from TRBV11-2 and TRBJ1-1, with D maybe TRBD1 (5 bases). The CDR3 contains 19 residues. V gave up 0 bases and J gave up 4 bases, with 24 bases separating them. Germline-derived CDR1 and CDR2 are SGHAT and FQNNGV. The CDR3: CASSLDGPQDWGRITEAFF. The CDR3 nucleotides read TGTGCCAGCAGCTTAGATGGGCCACAAGACTGGGGGAGGATCACTGAAGCTTTCTTT.

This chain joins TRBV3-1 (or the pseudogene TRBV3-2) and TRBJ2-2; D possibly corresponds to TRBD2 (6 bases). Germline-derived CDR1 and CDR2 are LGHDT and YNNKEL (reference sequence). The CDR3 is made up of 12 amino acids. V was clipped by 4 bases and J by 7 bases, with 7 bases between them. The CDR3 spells CASSRRVGELFF. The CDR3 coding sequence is TGTGCCAGCAGCCGGAGGGTCGGGGAGCTGTTTTTT.